Shown below are 16 T cell receptor beta chains from a single sample sequenced in a study of identical twins. Each CDR3 protein is one row after TCRdb ran MiXCR on the 5' RACE reads. The sample shows approximately 530,000 distinct CDR3 sequences, about 22% of them seen only once. The same data also contributed to another study, on yellow fever vaccine responses in identical twins.

Sequenced material: CD4+ T cells sorted from blood. These receptors originate from a woman between 18 and 29 years old in good health.

This clonotype has more than one count but fewer than ten. The gene calls are TRBV24-1 and TRBJ2-5, with D maybe TRBD2 (6 bases). V was cut by 0 bases and J by 3 bases, with 10 bases left in between. The CDR3 consists of 15 residues. Germline CDR1 and CDR2: KGHDR and SFDVKD. The CDR3 region is CATSDLQGGKETQYF. The CDR3 DNA reads as TGTGCCACCAGTGATTTGCAAGGCGGGAAAGAGACCCAGTACTTC.

The genes are TRBV11-2 and TRBJ2-3; TRBD2 matches at 8 bases. V shed 2 bases and J 10 bases; nucleotides not matched to a gene: 2. The CDR3 has 12 amino acids. Germline CDR1 is SGHAT and CDR2 is FQNNGV. Here the CDR3 reads CASSLSGLAQYF. CDR3 sequence (DNA): TGTGCCAGCAGCTTATCGGGACTAGCGCAGTATTTT.

This clonotype was counted between two and nine times. This sequence joins TRBV15 and TRBJ2-2; D is undetermined. The CDR3 consists of 14 residues. The V end was cut by 1 base, the J end by 3 bases, with 6 bases between. Germline CDR1 and CDR2: LNHNV and YYDKDF (reference sequence). This CDR3 reads CATSRGGDTGELFF. The CDR3 DNA follows: TGTGCCACCAGCAGAGGTGGGGACACCGGGGAGCTGTTTTTT.

Concerning this clonotype: An end of the junction does not agree with germline; a read error may underlie this. The gene calls are TRBV5-1 and TRBJ2-7, with no clear D. The CDR3 contains 14 residues. From germline, CDR1 is SGHRS and CDR2 YFSETQ. The CDR3 sequence: CSSSASSYTYEQYF. For the CDR3, the DNA is TGCTCCAGCAGCGCCTCTAGTTACACCTACGAGCAGTACTTC.

This clonotype has just a few counts. The chain couples TRBV7-9 to TRBJ2-1; D is ambiguous. With 6 bases removed from V and 9 bases from J, the gap between germline ends came to 12 bases. CDR1 is SEHNR, CDR2 FQNEAQ, per germline (reference sequence). The CDR3 length is 12 residues. CDR3 loop: CASSRSTTEQFF. CDR3 DNA: TGTGCCAGCAGTAGGTCTACTACTGAGCAGTTCTTC.

With regard to this clonotype: At one end, the junction sequence differs from germline, possibly due to a read error. The chain employs TRBV12-3 or TRBV12-4 and TRBJ2-1, with 7 nucleotides matching TRBD2. The CDR3 extends over 11 amino acids. The DNA of the CDR3 is TGTGCCAGCAGTTTAGCGGGGGGGACGGTCTTC. Translated, it gives CASSLAGGTVF.

This clonotype was seen a handful of times. In DNA form, the CDR3 reads TGCAGCGTTGAGAGGGCGCTGAACACTGAAGCTTTCTTT. It is translated as CSVERALNTEAFF. The chain employs TRBV29-1 and TRBJ1-1; the D is unclear. The CDR3 extends over 13 amino acids. The V gene lost 3 bases and the J gene lost 0 bases, with 8 bases spanning the gap. Per germline, CDR1 SQVTM and CDR2 ANQGSEA.

V usage is TRBV5-1 and J usage is TRBJ2-5; the D gene is possibly TRBD2 (6 bases). Per the germline V gene, CDR1 is SGHRS and CDR2 is YFSETQ. This CDR3 has 16 residues. V was trimmed by 0 bases and J by 1 base, leaving 13 bases between them. CDR3 DNA sequence: TGCGCCAGCAGCTTGGTTGCGGGAACTAGCCAAGAGACCCAGTACTTC. Encoded protein: CASSLVAGTSQETQYF.

This clonotype has just a few counts. The chain carries TRBV2 and TRBJ2-4, with a tentative D call TRBD2 (5 bases). Per germline, CDR1 SNHLY and CDR2 FYNNEI. The CDR3 spans 15 residues. V lost 0 bases to trimming and J lost 0 bases, with 6 bases between them. CDR3: CASSEARVAKNIQYF. CDR3 bases: TGTGCCAGCAGTGAAGCGCGGGTAGCCAAAAACATTCAGTACTTC.

A single count supports this clonotype. The chain joins TRBV6-1 to TRBJ2-3; 13 bases map to TRBD2. CDR1 and CDR2 from the germline V gene are MNHNS and SASEGT. Unmatched junction bases numbered 4, after V lost 6 bases and J lost 4 bases. This CDR3 region has 15 residues. CDR3 region: CASRSLAGGPDTQYF. In nucleotides, the CDR3 is TGTGCCAGCAGGTCACTAGCGGGAGGGCCAGATACGCAGTATTTT.

The V gene is TRBV4-1, the J gene TRBJ1-4; tentatively, D is TRBD1 (6 bases). Trimming cost V 0 bases and J 12 bases, with 17 bases left between them. CDR3 length: 15 amino acids. CDR1 is MGHRA and CDR2 is YSYEKL in the germline V gene. In nucleotides, the CDR3 is TGCGCCAGCAGCCAAGATGGCAGGGGACTAGGCGAACTGTTTTTT. Translated: CASSQDGRGLGELFF.

The sample holds many counts of this clonotype. The CDR3: CASSLPRFNTGELFF. The CDR3 region has the DNA TGTGCCAGCAGCCTCCCTAGGTTCAACACCGGGGAGCTGTTTTTT. V and J are TRBV21-1 and TRBJ2-2; the table's D call, TRBD2, has no DNA check behind it. TRBV21-1 is a listed pseudogene. The CDR3 is made up of 15 amino acids.

The chain combines TRBV27 with TRBJ2-1; D unresolved. The CDR3 spans 13 residues. From germline, CDR1 is MNHEY and CDR2 SMNVEV (reference sequence). V was pared by 3 bases and J by 6 bases, with 9 bases between. Here the CDR3 DNA reads TGTGCCAGCAGTTTTAATTTGGGCAATGAGCAGTTCTTC. Its translation: CASSFNLGNEQFF.

This clonotype was seen a few times. The chain links TRBV5-1 to TRBJ2-2; TRBD1 matches 7 bases. Germline assignment: CDR1 SGHRS and CDR2 YFSETQ. The CDR3 consists of 17 residues. The ends lost 4 bases at V and 1 base at J; junction bases unmatched: 10. CDR3 coding DNA: TGCGCCAGCAGCCCCGCGATTGGACAGGAGAACACCGGGGAGCTGTTTTTT. This translates into CASSPAIGQENTGELFF.

V usage is TRBV12-3 or TRBV12-4 and J usage is TRBJ2-2; D might be TRBD2 (6 bases). The CDR3 extends over 14 amino acids. V was cut by 5 bases and J by 4 bases, with 11 bases left in between. The CDR3 reads CASSGGYFTGELFF. The CDR3 DNA is TGTGCCAGCAGTGGGGGGTATTTCACCGGGGAGCTGTTTTTT.

CDR3: CASSEGRGRDTQYF. The CDR3 region has the DNA TGTGCCAGCAGTGAGGGAAGGGGACGAGATACGCAGTATTTT. The chain has TRBV2 and TRBJ2-3; D tentatively reads TRBD1 or TRBD2 (5 bases each). CDR3 length: 14 amino acids. Germline CDR1 and CDR2: SNHLY and FYNNEI. V dropped 3 bases and J dropped 5 bases, with 12 bases sitting between them.